Shown below are 17 T cell receptor beta chains from a single sample sequenced in a study of blood T cell repertoires in COVID-19. Only in-frame clones appear in the TCRdb table, and some are missing; sequencing was by immunoSEQ multiplex PCR. The table lists about 99,000 clones, around 79% of them singletons. Sequencing was done on a sample of peripheral blood. All receptors derive from a woman over 75 with active or convalescent COVID-19.

The chain recombines TRBV3-1 (or the pseudogene TRBV3-2) with TRBJ1-6, with D maybe TRBD1 (5 bases). Trimming removed 8 bases at V and 6 bases at J, with 11 bases between. CDR3 length: 13 amino acids. The germline V gene has CDR1 LGHDT and CDR2 YNNKEL (reference sequence). CDR3 bases: TGTGCCAGCCGGGCAGGGCTTAATTCACCCCTCCACTTT. It translates to CASRAGLNSPLHF.

V usage is TRBV6-2 or TRBV6-3 and J usage is TRBJ2-7; a weak D match, TRBD2 (6 bases). V was shortened by 3 bases and J by 0 bases, with 18 bases between the two germline ends. Germline V gene sequence: CDR1 MNHEY, CDR2 SVGEGT. This CDR3 spans 17 amino acids. This CDR3 is CASSYRSGGDSSYEQYF. The CDR3 DNA reads TGTGCCAGCAGTTATCGGTCTGGCGGGGACTCCTCCTACGAGCAGTACTTC.

The V and J genes are TRBV5-8 and TRBJ2-3, with D maybe TRBD1 (6 bases). This CDR3 has 15 amino acids. Germline CDR1 reads SGHTS; CDR2 reads YDEGEE. Trimming removed 2 bases at V and 2 bases at J, with 12 bases between. The CDR3 sequence is CASSFWQGFTDTQYF. For the CDR3, the DNA is TGTGCCAGCAGCTTCTGGCAGGGGTTCACAGATACGCAGTATTTT.

The chain combines TRBV7-9 with TRBJ2-1, with TRBD2 matching over 16 bases. J lost 16 bases, V lost 6 bases, and 12 bases had no gene match. The CDR3 is made up of 15 amino acids. CDR1 SEHNR and CDR2 FQNEAQ come from the germline V gene (reference sequence). The CDR3 DNA sequence: TGTGCCAGCAGATCTCACGGGACTAGCGGGAGGGCCCCCTTCTTC. Residues: CASRSHGTSGRAPFF.

The CDR3 here is CASRTPGTDTQYF. The CDR3 DNA sequence: TGTGCCAGCAGGACCCCAGGGACAGATACGCAGTATTTT. The chain combines TRBV6-5 with TRBJ2-3; TRBD1 is a possible D gene (5 bases). Trimming removed 6 bases at V and 3 bases at J, with 10 bases between. This CDR3 contains 13 residues. Germline V gene data show CDR1 as MNHEY and CDR2 as SVGAGI.

This chain uses TRBV28 with TRBJ1-2, with D tentatively TRBD1 (5 bases). V was clipped by 7 bases and J by 6 bases, with 15 bases between them. Germline V gene sequence: CDR1 MDHEN, CDR2 SYDVKM. The CDR3 is 13 residues long. The CDR3 sequence is CASKIDSSHGYTF. The CDR3 nucleotides read TGTGCCAGCAAGATCGACAGTTCCCATGGCTACACCTTC.

The chain links TRBV18 to TRBJ2-1, with D tentatively TRBD2 (5 bases). Trimming removed 3 bases from V and 9 bases from J, with 18 bases in between. Germline V gene sequence: CDR1 KGHSH, CDR2 LQKENI. The CDR3 spans 15 residues. This chain's CDR3 is CASSPQYGDSREQFF. The DNA of the CDR3 is TGTGCCAGCTCACCCCAATACGGGGATTCTCGTGAGCAGTTCTTC.

The gene calls are TRBV6-2 or TRBV6-3 and TRBJ1-6, with TRBD1 matching 10 bases. J gave up 8 bases and V 7 bases, and 8 bases lay outside the gene matches. The CDR3 covers 15 residues. CDR1 is MNHEY, CDR2 SVGEGT, per germline. This chain's CDR3 is CASNPGQGLYSPLHF. In DNA, the CDR3 is TGTGCCAGCAACCCGGGACAGGGGCTTTATTCACCCCTCCACTTT.

This clone was detected only once. V is TRBV19 and J is TRBJ1-2; TRBD1 matches 8 bases. V lost 3 bases, J lost 2 bases, and 8 bases stayed unmatched. The germline CDR1 and CDR2 sequences are LNHDA and SQIVND (reference sequence). The CDR3 is made up of 16 amino acids. CDR3 DNA: TGTGCCAGTAGTATGGCAGGGGGCAACGGCAACTATGGCTACACCTTC. Translated: CASSMAGGNGNYGYTF.

The chain combines TRBV2 with TRBJ2-3; TRBD2 might be the D (5 bases). V lost 4 bases, J lost 6 bases, and 20 bases lay in between. Germline V gives CDR1 SNHLY, CDR2 FYNNEI. This CDR3 is built from 16 residues. CDR3 bases: TGTGCCAGCAGTGGGCAACCCATGGGCACGGGGGATACGCAGTATTTT. Protein: CASSGQPMGTGDTQYF. Full variable domain (rest looked up from reference TRBV2 and TRBJ2-3): EPEVTQTPSHQVTQMGQEVILRCVPISNHLYFYWYRQILGQKVEFLVSFYNNEISEKSEIFDDQFSVERPDGSNFTLKIRSTKLEDSAMYFCASSGQPMGTGDTQYFGPGTRLTVL.

This clone is a singleton in its sample. This chain joins TRBV19 and TRBJ2-1, with 7 nucleotides matching TRBD2. The junction had 17 bases not matched to a gene; V was cut back by 5 bases and J by 7 bases. This CDR3 spans 17 amino acids. Germline V CDR1 and CDR2: LNHDA, SQIVND (reference sequence). The CDR3 protein is CASSGGDEQGWRNEQFF. CDR3 bases: TGTGCCAGTAGTGGGGGGGACGAGCAAGGCTGGAGGAATGAGCAGTTCTTC.

This clone was recorded a few times. The gene calls are TRBV4-2 and TRBJ2-1; 7 bases align to TRBD1. With 1 base clipped from V and 6 bases from J, the junction kept 6 bases outside the gene matches. The CDR3 covers 15 residues. The germline CDR1 and CDR2 sequences are LGHNA and YNFKEQ. CDR3 sequence reads: CASSQGLEGANEQFF. Here the CDR3 DNA reads TGTGCCAGCAGCCAAGGGCTAGAGGGGGCCAATGAGCAGTTCTTC.

This clone was counted a few times. Here the CDR3 reads CASRGGPGNTIYF. CDR3 nucleotide sequence: TGTGCCAGCCGCGGGGGGCCTGGAAACACCATATATTTT. The chain has TRBV6-5 and TRBJ1-3; tentative D call: TRBD1 (6 bases). The V and J ends lost 8 bases and 2 bases respectively, with 10 bases between them. The CDR3 spans 13 residues. In germline, CDR1 is MNHEY, CDR2 SVGAGI.

This chain links TRBV11-2 with TRBJ2-2, with a weak D call TRBD2 (6 bases). Germline CDR1 and CDR2: SGHAT and FQNNGV. The length of the CDR3 is 15 residues. The V end was cut by 1 base, the J end by 5 bases, with 11 bases between. CDR3 loop: CASSLGGSGTGELFF. Here the CDR3 DNA reads TGTGCCAGCAGCTTAGGAGGGAGCGGGACCGGGGAGCTGTTTTTT.

This chain uses TRBV2 with TRBJ2-3; D possibly corresponds to TRBD2 (5 bases). Per the germline V gene, CDR1 is SNHLY and CDR2 is FYNNEI. The V end was cut by 1 base, the J end by 4 bases, with 9 bases between. The CDR3 sequence is 14 residues long. For the CDR3, the DNA is TGTGCCAGCAGTGAAGGACCGGGGTCAGATACGCAGTATTTT. This translates into CASSEGPGSDTQYF.

The rearrangement uses TRBV27 and TRBJ1-5; D might be TRBD1 (6 bases). The CDR3 length is 15 residues. V gave up 6 bases and J gave up 4 bases, with 16 bases separating them. Germline-derived CDR1 and CDR2 are MNHEY and SMNVEV (reference sequence). The chain's CDR3 is CASSEFQGLNQPQHF. The CDR3 bases are TGTGCCAGCAGCGAATTCCAGGGGTTAAATCAGCCCCAGCATTTT.

This clone is a singleton in its sample. J is TRBJ2-7 and V is TRBV28, with TRBD1 identical over 8 bases. This CDR3 has 14 residues. With 5 bases clipped from V and 6 bases from J, the junction kept 9 bases outside the gene matches. Germline V CDR1 and CDR2: MDHEN, SYDVKM. DNA of the CDR3: TGTGCCAGCAGTAAAATCTCACAGGGGGGCGAGCAGTACTTC. This translates into CASSKISQGGEQYF.